The source of this T cell receptor beta chain is a study of regulatory dendritic cells for organ transplantation. Repertoires were generated with immunoSEQ multiplex PCR, while TCRdb's copy carries only in-frame clones and drops some. Among 21,000 or so clones listed, about 70% were seen once. From germline, CDR1 is ENHRY and CDR2 SYGVKD. CDR3 size: 12 residues. The V end lost 5 bases, the J end lost 6 bases, and 10 bases lay between the germline ends. A few counts support this clone. The source of this sequence is a human donor in good health. Source material: memory CD4+ T cells from blood. The subset denotes: CD45RO+ memory T cells. The V gene is TRBV10-3, the J gene TRBJ1-1; D may be TRBD1 (6 bases). The CDR3 region has the DNA TGTGCCATCAGTCAACAGGGAGCTGAAGCTTTCTTT. It is translated as CAISQQGAEAFF.